The clone carrying this TCR beta chain was detected a few times. The V and J ends lost 0 bases and 2 bases, in that order; junction bases with no gene match: 4. The CDR3 has 16 amino acids. CDR1 SQVTM and CDR2 ANQGSEA come from the germline V gene. This record belongs to a study of human T cells and chemical hapten exposure. Time point given: patch test 3, about 24 weeks after DPC sensitization. As to treatment: therapeutic diphenylcyclopropenone sensitization with weekly scalp DPC. Sample donors consisted of patients with alopecia, aged 18 to 70 years, who were suitable for DPC. TCRdb analysed the RACE reads with MiXCR anew, one entry per CDR3 protein. The data contain more than 100,000 distinct CDR3 sequences, about 11% of them singletons.

This clonotype was obtained from a woman between 50 and 59 years old with alopecia areata. Some clones in this sample may be carry-over from other donors' samples. Sequencing used whole blood, obtained in connection with sensitization to the hapten diphenylcyclopropenone (DPC). This chain uses TRBV29-1 with TRBJ2-6, with 7 bases that match TRBD2. The CDR3 loop reads CSVEDQRGAGANVLTF. The CDR3 nucleotides read TGCAGCGTTGAAGATCAACGGGGGGCTGGGGCCAACGTCCTGACTTTC.